This T cell receptor beta chain was identified during a study of T cells after somatic rescue of genetic block. The assay was immunoSEQ multiplex PCR, and TCRdb's table has in-frame clones only and misses some. The data show about 110,000 clones, approximately 90% seen once. V dropped 1 base and J dropped 3 bases, with 9 bases sitting between them. The length of the CDR3 is 14 residues. From germline, CDR1 is SSHAT and CDR2 FNYEAQ (reference sequence). The clonotype originates from a woman younger than 30. V and J are TRBV7-7 and TRBJ2-5; D unresolved. Sequences were obtained from peripheral blood mononuclear cells (PBMCs). CDR3 residues: CASSLVGDEETQYF. The CDR3 nucleotides are TGTGCCAGCAGCTTAGTAGGTGACGAAGAGACCCAGTACTTC.